One sample yielded the 29 T cell receptor beta chains listed below, sequenced in a study of a mutant IDH1 vaccine in newly diagnosed glioma. The antigens of these receptors remain unknown. Time point: week 47, end of study. Each dose of the vaccine consisted of 300 ug of mutant IDH1 20-mer peptide, with topical imiquimod. Using immunoSEQ multiplex PCR, the repertoire was profiled, and TCRdb retains in-frame clones only, with some absent. The table has over 80,000 clones, 75% to 90% seen once. Here the sequenced sample was PBMCs, taken from a glioma patient whose treatment included an IDH1 peptide vaccine. Receptors originate from a man aged 35-49 years with glioma.

The table lists this clone with a count of one. The gene calls are TRBV27 and TRBJ2-7, with 9 bases lining up with TRBD1. Germline assignment: CDR1 MNHEY and CDR2 SMNVEV (reference sequence). V shed 6 bases and J 11 bases; nucleotides not matched to a gene: 20. The CDR3 is 16 residues long. DNA of the CDR3: TGTGCCAGCAGATTTGACAGGGGGTCGTCGAGCGGAACGGAGTACTTC. It translates to CASRFDRGSSSGTEYF.

The chain is built from TRBV5-4 and TRBJ1-2; D ambiguous. With 3 bases removed from V and 2 bases from J, the gap between germline ends came to 11 bases. The V gene's germline CDR1 is SGHNT and CDR2 YYREEE (reference sequence). CDR3 length equals 14 residues. CDR3 protein: CASSSAAANYGYTF. Here the CDR3 DNA reads TGTGCCAGCAGCTCAGCGGCGGCCAACTATGGCTACACCTTC.

The rearrangement links TRBV5-1 to TRBJ2-5; D is uncertain. V lost 1 base to trimming and J lost 2 bases, with 9 bases between them. The CDR3 is made up of 14 amino acids. The germline gives CDR1 SGHRS, CDR2 YFSETQ. CDR3 region: CASSLIQEQETQYF. Here the CDR3 DNA reads TGCGCCAGCAGCTTGATCCAGGAGCAAGAGACCCAGTACTTC.

A single count supports this clone. This chain uses TRBV6-5 with TRBJ2-4; D uncertain. Trimming removed 9 bases at V and 1 base at J, with 16 bases between. The CDR3 length is 15 residues. Germline values: CDR1 MNHEY, CDR2 SVGAGI. The CDR3 reads CASKPVTEAKNIQYF. CDR3 nucleotide sequence: TGTGCCAGTAAGCCCGTTACAGAGGCCAAAAACATTCAGTACTTC.

The chain employs TRBV4-3 and TRBJ2-7, with D maybe TRBD2 (5 bases). V was trimmed by 1 base and J by 1 base, leaving 5 bases between them. This CDR3 has 13 amino acids. Germline CDR1 LGHNA, CDR2 YSLEER. The CDR3 region has the DNA TGCGCCAGCAGCCAAGGACTATCCTACGAGCAGTACTTC. It specifies CASSQGLSYEQYF.

In nucleotides, the CDR3 is TGCGCCAGCAGCTTGGCCCCGGGCTACGAGCAGTACTTC. Residues: CASSLAPGYEQYF. V gene TRBV5-1 combines with J gene TRBJ2-7; no clear D gene. V lost 0 bases and J lost 3, with 7 bases in between. Germline V gene sequence: CDR1 SGHRS, CDR2 YFSETQ. This CDR3 is 13 amino acids long. The full variable domain, completed using reference TRBV5-1 and TRBJ2-7, is KAGVTQTPRYLIKTRGQQVTLSCSPISGHRSVSWYQQTPGQGLQFLFEYFSETQRNKGNFPGRFSGRQFSNSRSEMNVSTLELGDSALYLCASSLAPGYEQYFGPGTRLTVT.

The chain has TRBV12-5 and TRBJ1-2; D unresolved. Germline V gene lookup returns CDR1 LGHNT and CDR2 FRNRAP. Trimming removed 5 bases from V and 8 bases from J, with 9 bases in between. The CDR3 is 11 residues long. The CDR3: CASGPGDGYTF. The CDR3 DNA reads TGTGCTAGTGGTCCGGGCGACGGCTACACCTTC.

The CDR3 reads CASSLSSRSRTYGYTF. The DNA of the CDR3 is TGCGCCAGCAGTCTCTCCTCAAGATCGCGAACCTATGGCTACACCTTC. V usage is TRBV10-1 and J usage is TRBJ1-2; the D is unclear. This CDR3 contains 16 residues. CDR1 and CDR2 (germline): WNHNN, SYGVQD (reference sequence). V dropped 5 bases and J dropped 4 bases, with 20 bases sitting between them.

This clone was seen just once. The chain combines TRBV13 with TRBJ2-7; D might be TRBD2 (6 bases). Between the trimmed V and J ends, which lost 1 base and 5 bases, there was a span of 12 bases. This CDR3 comprises 14 residues. The germline V gene has CDR1 PRHDT and CDR2 FYEKMQ (reference sequence). CDR3 DNA: TGTGCCAGCAGCTTAGATAGCGGAAGGGACGAGCAGTACTTC. It codes for CASSLDSGRDEQYF. Looking up the rest from reference TRBV13 and TRBJ2-7 gives the full variable domain: AAGVIQSPRHLIKEKRETATLKCYPIPRHDTVYWYQQGPGQDPQFLISFYEKMQSDKGSIPDRFSAQQFSDYHSELNMSSLELGDSALYFCASSLDSGRDEQYFGPGTRLTVT.

The sample holds a few counts of this clone. The chain is built from TRBV27 and TRBJ1-2; 10 nucleotides agree with TRBD1. This CDR3 is built from 17 residues. Looked up from germline, CDR1 is MNHEY and CDR2 is SMNVEV (reference sequence). V gave up 8 bases and J gave up 3 bases; unmatched junction bases: 15. CDR3 protein: CASRLTPGQGVHYGYTF. The CDR3 DNA is TGTGCCAGCCGCCTCACCCCCGGACAGGGGGTGCACTATGGCTACACCTTC.

This clone was counted a few times. The rearrangement uses TRBV6-6 and TRBJ1-5; the D is unclear. V dropped 1 base and J dropped 4 bases, with 5 bases sitting between them. Germline CDR1 is MNHNY and CDR2 is SVGAGI (reference sequence). The CDR3 contains 13 residues. CDR3 amino acids: CASSYLRNQPQHF. The CDR3 DNA follows: TGTGCCAGCAGTTACTTGAGGAATCAGCCCCAGCATTTT.

The V call is TRBV7-9, the J call TRBJ1-5; D is perhaps TRBD1 (6 bases). V lost 0 bases and J 2 bases, leaving 8 bases between the germline ends. CDR1 SEHNR and CDR2 FQNEAQ come from the germline V gene (reference sequence). The length of the CDR3 is 15 residues. Here the CDR3 DNA reads TGTGCCAGCAGCTTAGCGTCAGGGGGCAATCAGCCCCAGCATTTT. Its protein is CASSLASGGNQPQHF.

The chain couples TRBV27 to TRBJ2-7, with D hard to call. Germline V gives CDR1 MNHEY, CDR2 SMNVEV (reference sequence). This CDR3 is built from 14 residues. V lost 0 bases and J 7 bases, leaving 13 bases between the germline ends. The CDR3 DNA follows: TGTGCCAGCAGTTTATCCCGGCCGAGAGATGAGCAGTACTTC. Encoded protein: CASSLSRPRDEQYF.

The chain carries TRBV15 and TRBJ2-3; D may be TRBD1 (6 bases). Germline-derived CDR1 and CDR2 are LNHNV and YYDKDF (reference sequence). This CDR3 comprises 19 residues. V dropped 0 bases and J dropped 3 bases, with 22 bases sitting between them. The CDR3 region is CATSRDRVTGTGTTDTQYF. The CDR3 DNA sequence: TGTGCCACCAGCAGAGACCGGGTCACAGGGACCGGTACTACAGATACGCAGTATTTT.

This sequence joins TRBV9 and TRBJ1-5; no clear D gene. V was clipped by 7 bases and J by 0 bases, with 14 bases between them. Looked up from germline, CDR1 is SGDLS and CDR2 is YYNGEE. This CDR3 is built from 15 residues. The CDR3 nucleotides are TGTGCCAGCGGCGCCTTGGGCGATAGCAATCAGCCCCAGCATTTT. Its translation: CASGALGDSNQPQHF.

The rearrangement uses TRBV10-3 and TRBJ1-1; D remains unclear. This CDR3 is built from 15 residues. V gave up 6 bases and J gave up 1 base, with 15 bases separating them. Germline V gene data show CDR1 as ENHRY and CDR2 as SYGVKD. The CDR3 protein is CAIRRKNGWNTEAFF. The CDR3 region has the DNA TGTGCCATCAGGCGGAAGAACGGATGGAACACTGAAGCTTTCTTT.

V is TRBV9 and J is TRBJ2-2; D is ambiguous. CDR1 is SGDLS, CDR2 YYNGEE, per germline. The CDR3 is made up of 12 amino acids. Trimming left V 5 bases short and J 3 bases short, with 5 bases between. The CDR3 DNA reads as TGTGCCAGCAGACACTACACCGGGGAGCTGTTTTTT. It specifies CASRHYTGELFF.

The gene calls are TRBV4-3 and TRBJ2-3, with TRBD2 matching over 12 bases. CDR1 is LGHNA and CDR2 is YSLEER in the germline V gene. The CDR3 consists of 18 residues. The V gene end was trimmed by 0 bases and the J gene end by 4 bases; junction bases not matched to a gene: 8. Here the CDR3 reads CASSQETSGRGSPDTQYF. CDR3 nucleotides: TGCGCCAGCAGCCAAGAGACTAGCGGGAGAGGAAGCCCAGATACGCAGTATTTT.

The chain joins TRBV19 to TRBJ1-2; D unresolved. With 3 bases removed from V and 8 bases from J, the gap between germline ends came to 10 bases. Looked up from germline, CDR1 is LNHDA and CDR2 is SQIVND (reference sequence). CDR3 size: 12 residues. The CDR3 DNA reads TGTGCCAGTAGTATTGGACTTGGGGGCTACACCTTC. Its translation is CASSIGLGGYTF.

In regard to this clone: An end of the junction differs from the germline gene, which may be a read error. This CDR3 is also generated by other DNA sequences in the sample. The genes are TRBV6-5 and TRBJ2-5, with 9 positions matching TRBD2. This CDR3 contains 15 residues. Germline V gene lookup returns CDR1 MNHEY and CDR2 SVGAGI. For the CDR3, the DNA is TGTGCCAGCAGGCAGACTAGCGGTAACCAAGAGACCCAATACTTC. This translates into CASRQTSGNQETQYF.

The chain joins TRBV7-9 to TRBJ1-2; tentative D call: TRBD1 (5 bases). V was cut by 7 bases and J by 6 bases, with 9 bases left in between. This CDR3 spans 11 amino acids. Germline loops: CDR1 SEHNR, CDR2 FQNEAQ (reference sequence). The CDR3 is CASTAGNGYTF. CDR3 DNA: TGTGCCAGCACGGCAGGGAATGGCTACACCTTC.

The genes are TRBV15 and TRBJ1-5; weak D call: TRBD1 (6 bases). The CDR3 length is 17 residues. Germline V gives CDR1 LNHNV, CDR2 YYDKDF (reference sequence). Trimming shortened V by 5 bases and J by 1 base, and 18 bases separated the two germline ends. The CDR3 reads CATSAFRGGVSNQPQHF. The CDR3 nucleotides are TGTGCCACCAGCGCGTTCAGGGGAGGAGTGAGCAATCAGCCCCAGCATTTT.

The chain employs TRBV4-3 and TRBJ2-1; a possible D gene is TRBD2 (6 bases). The CDR3 is 15 amino acids. The germline gives CDR1 LGHNA, CDR2 YSLEER. The ends were cut back, 0 bases at V and 10 bases at J, with 16 bases in the middle. For the CDR3, the DNA is TGCGCCAGCAGCCAAGATAAACTAGCTTTTTCCGAGCAGTTCTTC. Encoded protein: CASSQDKLAFSEQFF.

The sample holds one count of this clone. V and J are TRBV4-3 and TRBJ2-2; possibly TRBD1 for D (6 bases). Per the germline V gene, CDR1 is LGHNA and CDR2 is YSLEER. The CDR3 is 15 residues long. V gave up 1 base and J gave up 4 bases, with 10 bases separating them. In DNA form, the CDR3 reads TGCGCCAGCAGCCAAGTAGTGGGGGCCACCGGGGAGCTGTTTTTT. This translates into CASSQVVGATGELFF.

V and J are TRBV7-9 and TRBJ2-5; D unresolved. The J call may be in error: the DNA end matches TRBJ2-7 better. The CDR3 is 13 residues long. Germline assignment: CDR1 SEHNR and CDR2 FQNEAQ (reference sequence). The CDR3 nucleotides are TGTGCCAGCAGCCCAGGAAGAGTCTACGAGCAGTACTTC. This encodes CASSPGRVYEQYF.

This rearrangement joins TRBV7-9 to TRBJ1-3; D call uncertain. The CDR3 loop spans 16 amino acids. CDR1 and CDR2 from the germline V gene are SEHNR and FQNEAQ (reference sequence). The V and J ends lost 5 bases and 0 bases respectively, with 14 bases between them. CDR3 sequence: CASSLALTLSGNTIYF. CDR3 sequence (DNA): TGTGCCAGCAGCCTCGCGCTGACCCTCTCTGGAAACACCATATATTTT.

The gene calls are TRBV11-2 and TRBJ2-1; 7 bases align to TRBD1. Germline CDR1 reads SGHAT; CDR2 reads FQNNGV. After removal of 2 bases from V and 6 bases from J, the junction contained 1 base not matched to a gene. The CDR3 consists of 13 residues. Written as DNA, the CDR3 is TGTGCCAGCAGCTTAAGGACAGGCAATGAGCAGTTCTTC. It translates to CASSLRTGNEQFF.

The rearrangement links TRBV29-1 to TRBJ2-5; D call uncertain. The length of the CDR3 is 12 residues. The ends were cut back, 7 bases at V and 1 base at J, with 10 bases in the middle. In germline, CDR1 is SQVTM, CDR2 ANQGSEA. The CDR3 reads CSADPSQETQYF. The CDR3 DNA sequence: TGCAGCGCCGACCCCAGCCAAGAGACCCAGTACTTC.

The chain combines TRBV9 with TRBJ2-7, with D maybe TRBD1 (6 bases). Trimming stripped 0 bases from V and 4 bases from J, with 11 bases between. The CDR3 is 14 residues long. Per germline, CDR1 SGDLS and CDR2 YYNGEE. CDR3 in amino acids: CASSVGFRGYEQYF. CDR3 coding DNA: TGTGCCAGCAGCGTAGGTTTCAGGGGTTACGAGCAGTACTTC.